One sample yielded the 20 T cell receptor beta chains listed below, sequenced in a study of blood T cell repertoires in COVID-19. Method: immunoSEQ multiplex PCR; TCRdb's copy keeps in-frame clones and lacks some. In the table there are hundreds of thousands of clones, 80% to 90% of which are singletons. The specimen sequenced was peripheral blood. These receptors all come from a man aged 40-49 years with acute or convalescent COVID-19.

This sequence joins TRBV5-1 and TRBJ2-2; 8 bases match TRBD2. Trimming cost V 2 bases and J 0 bases; bases outside gene matches: 3. This CDR3 is built from 16 residues. The V gene's germline CDR1 is SGHRS and CDR2 YFSETQ. The DNA for the CDR3 is TGCGCCAGCAGCTTATTAGCGGGGTCGAACACCGGGGAGCTGTTTTTT. Translating gives CASSLLAGSNTGELFF.

This clone appeared a single time. The J gene is TRBJ1-2, the V gene TRBV5-1; D call uncertain. This CDR3 has 15 residues. V shed 1 base and J shed 8 bases, with 18 bases lying between them. Germline values: CDR1 SGHRS, CDR2 YFSETQ. The CDR3, as DNA: TGCGCCAGCAGCTTGTCCTGGTTAGAGCCTTCGGGCTACACCTTC. Translated, it gives CASSLSWLEPSGYTF.

This clone occurred a few times. The chain is built from TRBV27 and TRBJ2-1, with 9 bases identical to TRBD1. The V gene's germline CDR1 is MNHEY and CDR2 SMNVEV (reference sequence). With V trimmed by 6 bases and J by 4 bases, 7 bases remained unmatched. This CDR3 region has 15 residues. The CDR3 here is CASSIGQGLYNEQFF. The CDR3 nucleotides are TGTGCCAGCAGCATTGGACAGGGGCTATACAATGAGCAGTTCTTC.

This clone was observed a few times. The CDR3 coding sequence is TGTGCCACCAGTGAGTCGACAGTTAACACCGGGGAGCTGTTTTTT. Translation: CATSESTVNTGELFF. This chain joins TRBV24-1 and TRBJ2-2; the D gene is possibly TRBD1 (5 bases). Germline loops: CDR1 KGHDR, CDR2 SFDVKD. The CDR3 length is 15 residues. With 4 bases removed from V and 2 bases from J, the gap between germline ends came to 10 bases.

The chain carries TRBV19 and TRBJ2-6; TRBD1 agrees at 7 bases. The CDR3 loop spans 15 amino acids. Looked up from germline, CDR1 is LNHDA and CDR2 is SQIVND (reference sequence). With V trimmed by 6 bases and J by 5 bases, 7 bases remained unmatched. The CDR3 sequence is CASRLGGSRANVLTF. The CDR3 nucleotides are TGTGCCAGTAGACTAGGGGGCTCCCGGGCCAACGTCCTGACTTTC. Variable domain in full (rest from reference TRBV19 and TRBJ2-6): DGGITQSPKYLFRKEGQNVTLSCEQNLNHDAMYWYRQDPGQGLRLIYYSQIVNDFQKGDIAEGYSVSREKKESFPLTVTSAQKNPTAFYLCASRLGGSRANVLTFGAGSRLTVL.

V gene TRBV29-1 combines with J gene TRBJ1-2, with D possibly matching TRBD1 (5 bases). Germline values: CDR1 SQVTM, CDR2 ANQGSEA. CDR3 length equals 13 residues. Trimming pared 1 base from V and 6 bases from J, leaving 12 bases between. CDR3 nucleotide sequence: TGCAGCGTTGAAGTCCTAAGGGGCGATGGCTACACCTTC. Translating it yields CSVEVLRGDGYTF.

This clone has only one observation. The chain links TRBV5-1 to TRBJ2-3, with 14 nucleotides matching TRBD2. V was clipped by 2 bases and J by 1 base; unmatched bases: 3. In germline, CDR1 is SGHRS, CDR2 YFSETQ. CDR3 length: 17 residues. The CDR3 coding sequence is TGCGCCAGCAGCTTACCGGGACTAGCGGGGGGCACAGATACGCAGTATTTT. Translated, it gives CASSLPGLAGGTDTQYF.

The count of this clone is one. The chain couples TRBV2 to TRBJ2-5, with 9 bases aligning to TRBD2. This CDR3 has 17 amino acids. V lost 2 bases and J lost 3; bases outside the gene matches: 10. Germline assignment: CDR1 SNHLY and CDR2 FYNNEI. CDR3 sequence (DNA): TGTGCCAGCAGTGAATGGTCGGCGGGGGGGCTTGAAGAGACCCAGTACTTC. As protein: CASSEWSAGGLEETQYF.

The chain carries TRBV4-1 and TRBJ1-5; maybe TRBD1 (5 bases). Germline CDR1 and CDR2: MGHRA and YSYEKL. The V end lost 1 base, the J end lost 3 bases, and 16 bases lay between the germline ends. CDR3 length equals 17 residues. CDR3 residues: CASSQGGGKGPNQPQHF. The CDR3 DNA sequence: TGCGCCAGCAGCCAAGGGGGGGGGAAGGGCCCCAATCAGCCCCAGCATTTT.

The chain carries TRBV10-3 and TRBJ2-7; 10 nucleotides align to TRBD2. This CDR3 has 15 amino acids. CDR1 is ENHRY and CDR2 is SYGVKD in the germline V gene. Losses at the gene ends were 6 bases for V and 0 bases for J; bases not matched to a gene: 5. The CDR3 DNA is TGTGCCATCAGAGATACTAGCGGGGACTCCTACGAGCAGTACTTC. Translated, it gives CAIRDTSGDSYEQYF.

This clone has ten or more counts. The V gene is TRBV4-1, the J gene TRBJ1-5; no firm D call. With 0 bases removed from V and 2 bases from J, the gap between germline ends came to 5 bases. Germline CDR1 and CDR2: MGHRA and YSYEKL. This CDR3 region has 14 residues. CDR3 coding DNA: TGCGCCAGCAGCCAAGAAACAGGCAATCAGCCCCAGCATTTT. Its translation is CASSQETGNQPQHF.

The chain links TRBV11-2 to TRBJ2-1; possible D gene TRBD2, 6 bases. Germline V gene data show CDR1 as SGHAT and CDR2 as FQNNGV. Trimming pared 3 bases from V and 8 bases from J, leaving 17 bases between. The CDR3 is made up of 15 amino acids. The CDR3 DNA reads as TGTGCCAGCAGCTTTAGGCGGGACCGCCGCGATGAGCAGTTCTTC. Its protein product is CASSFRRDRRDEQFF. The full variable domain, its missing parts supplied by reference TRBV11-2 and TRBJ2-1, is EAGVAQSPRYKIIEKRQSVAFWCNPISGHATLYWYQQILGQGPKLLIQFQNNGVVDDSQLPKDRFSAERLKGVDSTLKIQPAKLEDSAVYLCASSFRRDRRDEQFFGPGTRLTVL.

J is TRBJ1-2 and V is TRBV9; D gene ambiguous. CDR1 and CDR2 (germline): SGDLS, YYNGEE. The CDR3 spans 19 residues. Deletions cut 1 base from V and 3 bases from J, with 25 bases between. The CDR3 nucleotides are TGTGCCAGCAGCGTAAGAAATTCCCCGGGCGGGGATCTAGACTATGGCTACACCTTC. Translated: CASSVRNSPGGDLDYGYTF.

The gene calls are TRBV27 and TRBJ1-5; TRBD1 matches at 7 bases. Trimming at V came to 6 bases and at J to 4 bases, leaving 9 bases not matched to a gene. The CDR3 length is 15 residues. The germline gives CDR1 MNHEY, CDR2 SMNVEV (reference sequence). CDR3 sequence reads: CASRPLGTENQPQHF. CDR3 DNA: TGTGCCAGCAGACCACTTGGGACAGAAAATCAGCCCCAGCATTTT.

This clone has a single count. The chain is built from TRBV29-1 and TRBJ2-1, with 8 bases matching TRBD1. Unmatched junction bases numbered 3, after V lost 6 bases and J lost 2 bases. The CDR3 runs 13 residues. Per germline, CDR1 SQVTM and CDR2 ANQGSEA. CDR3 in DNA: TGCAGCGTGTCAGGGGGCCCCTACAATGAGCAGTTCTTC. Residues: CSVSGGPYNEQFF.

This chain uses TRBV4-2 with TRBJ2-3, with a weak D call TRBD2 (5 bases). With 6 bases removed from V and 3 bases from J, the gap between germline ends came to 13 bases. Germline V lookup: CDR1 LGHNA, CDR2 YNFKEQ. This CDR3 comprises 14 residues. The DNA of the CDR3 is TGTGCCAGCAGTCGCAGGACGGGAACAGATACGCAGTATTTT. Translating it yields CASSRRTGTDTQYF.

The rearrangement joins TRBV5-1 to TRBJ1-4; 8 bases map to TRBD1. The CDR3 covers 15 residues. V lost 5 bases and J lost 4; bases outside the gene matches: 7. Germline values: CDR1 SGHRS, CDR2 YFSETQ. The DNA of the CDR3 is TGCGCCAGCAGACCTACAGGGGGAGATAATGAAAAACTGTTTTTT. Protein sequence: CASRPTGGDNEKLFF.

The chain joins TRBV19 to TRBJ2-3; TRBD2 matches at 12 bases. Trimming cost V 5 bases and J 4 bases; bases outside gene matches: 4. This CDR3 comprises 15 residues. Germline-derived CDR1 and CDR2 are LNHDA and SQIVND (reference sequence). CDR3 region: CASSLLAGGSDTQYF. The CDR3 bases are TGTGCCAGTAGTCTCCTAGCGGGAGGGTCAGATACGCAGTATTTT.

The chain combines TRBV27 with TRBJ2-5; a possible D gene is TRBD2 (7 bases). Between the trimmed V and J ends, which lost 4 bases and 5 bases, there was a span of 17 bases. The CDR3 is 15 residues long. Per germline, CDR1 MNHEY and CDR2 SMNVEV (reference sequence). The CDR3 DNA is TGTGCCAGCAGTTCCCTAGCGGAGGGGGGGGAGACCCAGTACTTC. Translated, it gives CASSSLAEGGETQYF.

The rearrangement uses TRBV5-4 and TRBJ2-7, with 8 positions matching TRBD2. Germline V gene lookup returns CDR1 SGHNT and CDR2 YYREEE (reference sequence). There are 14 residues in the CDR3. Unmatched junction bases numbered 8, after V lost 3 bases and J lost 6 bases. The CDR3 protein is CASSSGLDPPEQYF. In DNA form, the CDR3 reads TGTGCCAGCAGCTCGGGACTAGATCCCCCCGAGCAGTACTTC.